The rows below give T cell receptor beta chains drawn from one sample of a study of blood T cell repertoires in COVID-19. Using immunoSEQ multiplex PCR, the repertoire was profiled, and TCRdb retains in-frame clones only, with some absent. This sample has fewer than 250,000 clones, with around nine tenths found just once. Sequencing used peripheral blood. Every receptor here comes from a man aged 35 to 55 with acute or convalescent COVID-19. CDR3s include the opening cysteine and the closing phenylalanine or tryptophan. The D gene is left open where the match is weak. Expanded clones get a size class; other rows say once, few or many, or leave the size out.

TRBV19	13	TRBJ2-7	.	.	TGTGCCAGTAGTCCAGGGGCCCCCTACGAGCAGTACTTC	CASSPGAPYEQYF
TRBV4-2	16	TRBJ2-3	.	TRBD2	TGTGCCAGCAGCCAGACTAGCGGGGGCCGCACAGATACGCAGTATTTT	CASSQTSGGRTDTQYF
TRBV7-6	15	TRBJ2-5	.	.	TGTGCCAGCAGCTCGGGGCGAGGCGGGGCAGAGACCCAGTACTTC	CASSSGRGGAETQYF
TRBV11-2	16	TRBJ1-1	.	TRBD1	TGTGCCAGCAGCTTCGACGGGACAGCTATTAACACTGAAGCTTTCTTT	CASSFDGTAINTEAFF
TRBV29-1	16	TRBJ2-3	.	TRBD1	TGCAGCGTTGAAGACCGCGGGACAGGATTTACAGATACGCAGTATTTT	CSVEDRGTGFTDTQYF
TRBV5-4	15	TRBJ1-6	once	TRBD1	TGTGCCAGCACCCCGGACAGGGGGATGAACTCACCCCTCCACTTT	CASTPDRGMNSPLHF
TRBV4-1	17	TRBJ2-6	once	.	TGCGCCAGCAGCCAAGTTGGCTTTTCCTCTGGGGCCAACGTCCTGACTTTC	CASSQVGFSSGANVLTF
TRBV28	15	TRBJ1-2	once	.	TGTGCCAGCAACCGAATCCAGGGGTTTGGTGATGGCTACACCTTC	CASNRIQGFGDGYTF
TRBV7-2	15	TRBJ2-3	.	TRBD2	TGTGCCAGCAGCATAAGGGGAGGGCGCACAGATACGCAGTATTTT	CASSIRGGRTDTQYF
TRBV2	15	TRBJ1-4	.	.	TGTGCCAGCAGTGAGGACTCTGGACCTAATGAAAAACTGTTTTTT	CASSEDSGPNEKLFF
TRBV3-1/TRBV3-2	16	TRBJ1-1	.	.	TGTGCCAGCAGCCAAGGTCTTGGCAGGGGTGGTACTGAAGCTTTCTTT	CASSQGLGRGGTEAFF
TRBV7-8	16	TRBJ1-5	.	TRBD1	TGTGCCAGCAGCATGCAGGGGGCGTTTGGCAATCAGCCCCAGCATTTT	CASSMQGAFGNQPQHF
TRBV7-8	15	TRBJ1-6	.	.	TGTGCCAGCAGCTTAGGAAGCGTCTATAATTCACCCCTCCACTTT	CASSLGSVYNSPLHF
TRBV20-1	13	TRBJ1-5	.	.	TGCAGTGCTAGTTTAGGCGAGGATCAGCCCCAGCATTTT	CSASLGEDQPQHF
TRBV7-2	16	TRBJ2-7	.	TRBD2	TGTGCCAGCAGCAGAGGAGGGACTAGCGGCAACTACGAGCAGTACTTC	CASSRGGTSGNYEQYF
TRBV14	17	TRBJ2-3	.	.	TGTGCCAGCAGCCGGATTGGGAGCGACTCCCCAAGGGATACGCAGTATTTT	CASSRIGSDSPRDTQYF
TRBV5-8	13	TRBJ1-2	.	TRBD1	TGTGCCAGCAGCTTGGCGGACAGGGATGGCTACACCTTC	CASSLADRDGYTF
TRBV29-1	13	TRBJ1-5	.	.	TGCAGCGTTGATACAGGGTACAATCAGCCCCAGCATTTT	CSVDTGYNQPQHF
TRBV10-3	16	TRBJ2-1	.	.	TGTGCCATCAGCCCCCGGGGGGACAGGACCTACAATGAGCAGTTCTTC	CAISPRGDRTYNEQFF
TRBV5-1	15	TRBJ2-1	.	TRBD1	TGCGCCAGCAGCTTAGGGCAGGGGGTAGTCGATGAGCAGTTCTTC	CASSLGQGVVDEQFF
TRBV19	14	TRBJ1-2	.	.	TGTGCCACCCAACGGGGGGGCTTGGGGTATGGCTACACCTTC	CATQRGGLGYGYTF